The 4 T cell receptor beta chains listed next were all sequenced from one sample in a study of identical twins. TCRdb used MiXCR to reprocess the 5' RACE reads, holding one entry per CDR3 protein. There are around 370,000 distinct CDR3 sequences in the sample; approximately 8.8% occur only once, and over 7% lies in the top ten. The sample taken for sequencing was naive T cells sorted from blood. These receptors were taken from a woman aged 45 to 65 in good health.

The rearrangement uses TRBV2 and TRBJ2-4, with D tentatively TRBD1 (6 bases). The CDR3 loop spans 15 amino acids. Looked up from germline, CDR1 is SNHLY and CDR2 is FYNNEI. The germline V and J ends were trimmed by 1 base and 1 base, with 8 bases remaining between them. The CDR3 DNA is TGTGCCAGCAGTGAAGACAGGGTGGCCAAAAACATTCAGTACTTC. Translating it yields CASSEDRVAKNIQYF.

This clonotype has more than one count but fewer than ten. The chain joins TRBV6-2 or TRBV6-3 to TRBJ2-1; 9 positions match TRBD2. The CDR3 covers 17 residues. J lost 5 bases, V lost 6 bases, and 14 bases had no gene match. Germline V lookup: CDR1 MNHEY, CDR2 SVGEGT. The CDR3 is CASRYEAGGPRNNEQFF. For the CDR3, the DNA is TGTGCCAGCAGATACGAGGCGGGAGGGCCTCGCAACAATGAGCAGTTCTTC.

V and J are TRBV3-1 and TRBJ2-3; 9 bases line up with TRBD2. Unmatched junction bases numbered 5, after V lost 6 bases and J lost 4 bases. Germline values: CDR1 LGHDT, CDR2 YNNKEL (reference sequence). This CDR3 has 14 residues. CDR3 DNA sequence: TGTGCCAGCAGTCATAGCGGGAGTTCAGATACGCAGTATTTT. Its translation is CASSHSGSSDTQYF.

The V gene is TRBV12-3 or TRBV12-4, the J gene TRBJ1-3, with a weak D call TRBD1 (5 bases). Trimming took off 8 bases at V and 3 bases at J, with 23 bases between the two ends. The CDR3 has 17 residues. In DNA form, the CDR3 reads TGTGCCAGCGCTCACGGGGTCAGGGAGACTCTTGGAAACACCATATATTTT. Translated, it gives CASAHGVRETLGNTIYF.